One sample yielded the 17 T cell receptor beta chains listed below, sequenced in a study of shared clonotypes between healthy human individuals. The method was immunoSEQ multiplex PCR; TCRdb's version includes in-frame clones alone and lacks a portion of them. The table includes about 1.5 million clones, approximately 98% detected once. The sequencing input was naive CD4+ T cells sorted from blood. Subset of the sample: CD45RA+ positively selected. Receptors originate from a man younger than 45 in good health.

The genes are TRBV15 and TRBJ2-3, with unresolved D. Trimming removed 5 bases at V and 2 bases at J, with 5 bases between. Germline CDR1 and CDR2: LNHNV and YYDKDF (reference sequence). CDR3 length: 12 residues. The CDR3 region has the DNA TGTGCCACCAGCGCCCTCACAGATACGCAGTATTTT. It specifies CATSALTDTQYF.

This chain uses TRBV27 with TRBJ2-1; a possible D gene is TRBD2 (6 bases). Germline loops: CDR1 MNHEY, CDR2 SMNVEV (reference sequence). This CDR3 comprises 15 residues. V was clipped by 1 base and J by 4 bases, with 11 bases between them. CDR3 sequence reads: CASSLWEAKYNEQFF. CDR3 DNA sequence: TGTGCCAGCAGTTTATGGGAGGCCAAGTACAATGAGCAGTTCTTC.

The chain joins TRBV11-2 to TRBJ2-2; D gene ambiguous. With 2 bases removed from V and 6 bases from J, the gap between germline ends came to 10 bases. The germline V gene encodes CDR1 SGHAT and CDR2 FQNNGV. CDR3 length: 14 residues. The CDR3 nucleotides read TGTGCCAGCAGCTTACGCCTTAACCCCGGGGAGCTGTTTTTT. Protein product: CASSLRLNPGELFF.

This sequence joins TRBV5-1 and TRBJ2-1; tentatively, D is TRBD2 (5 bases). The CDR3 extends over 12 amino acids. Trimming left V 0 bases short and J 10 bases short, with 8 bases between. Germline V gives CDR1 SGHRS, CDR2 YFSETQ. This CDR3 reads CASSLGPGEQFF. The CDR3 DNA sequence: TGCGCCAGCAGCTTGGGTCCGGGAGAGCAGTTCTTC.

The chain joins TRBV28 to TRBJ2-7, with D possibly being TRBD1 (6 bases). The germline gives CDR1 MDHEN, CDR2 SYDVKM. There are 15 residues in the CDR3. The ends were cut back, 2 bases at V and 2 bases at J, with 13 bases in the middle. CDR3 in amino acids: CASSLQGPGAYEQYF. CDR3 nucleotide sequence: TGTGCCAGCAGTTTACAGGGGCCCGGGGCCTACGAGCAGTACTTC. Based on the CDR3 plus reference TRBV28 and TRBJ2-7, the full variable domain is DVKVTQSSRYLVKRTGEKVFLECVQDMDHENMFWYRQDPGLGLRLIYFSYDVKMKEKGDIPEGYSVSREKKERFSLILESASTNQTSMYLCASSLQGPGAYEQYFGPGTRLTVT.

This chain uses TRBV9 with TRBJ2-7; the D gene could be TRBD1 or TRBD2 (6 bases each). This CDR3 comprises 17 residues. Germline CDR1 is SGDLS and CDR2 is YYNGEE. V was cut by 0 bases and J by 6 bases, with 22 bases left in between. The CDR3 DNA reads as TGTGCCAGCAGCGTAGGAGCGATGGGGGCTAGCGTCAGCGAGCAGTACTTC. Protein: CASSVGAMGASVSEQYF.

Of note for this clone: Its ends do not fully match the called genes, so a read error is possible. The chain has TRBV7-9 and TRBJ1-2; the D gene is possibly TRBD1 (6 bases). CDR1 and CDR2 from the germline V gene are SEHNR and FQNEAQ (reference sequence). This CDR3 has 13 residues. CDR3 protein: CASTTDAGRRGIF. CDR3 nucleotides: TGTGCCAGCACCACCGACGCGGGGAGAAGGGGGATCTTC.

As regards this clone: This CDR3 is also generated by other DNA sequences in the sample. The chain joins TRBV28 to TRBJ1-2; D is possibly TRBD1 (6 bases). The V gene's germline CDR1 is MDHEN and CDR2 SYDVKM. V shed 3 bases and J shed 2 bases, with 7 bases lying between them. The CDR3 is 13 amino acids. CDR3 in DNA: TGTGCCAGCAGTTTGCAGGGGAACTATGGCTACACCTTC. Translating gives CASSLQGNYGYTF.

This rearrangement joins TRBV30 to TRBJ2-5; 8 positions match TRBD2. V dropped 4 bases and J dropped 4; count of bases not matched to a gene: 5. CDR1 and CDR2 (germline): GTSNPN, SVGIG (reference sequence). This CDR3 is built from 13 residues. The CDR3 DNA is TGTGCCTGGACTAAGCTAGCGGGAGAGACCCAGTACTTC. It translates to CAWTKLAGETQYF.

The V and J genes are TRBV19 and TRBJ2-5; tentative D call: TRBD1 (6 bases). The V gene's germline CDR1 is LNHDA and CDR2 SQIVND (reference sequence). V was clipped by 7 bases and J by 5 bases, with 17 bases between them. The CDR3 is made up of 14 amino acids. CDR3 DNA sequence: TGTGCCAGTAATACAGGGTTCCCTCGGGAGACCCAGTACTTC. This translates into CASNTGFPRETQYF.

V gene TRBV7-2 combines with J gene TRBJ1-5; D not resolved. Germline CDR1 is SGHTA and CDR2 is FQGNSA. CDR3 size: 16 residues. Deletions cut 4 bases from V and 1 base from J, with 14 bases between. DNA of the CDR3: TGTGCCAGCAGCTCCCTTAAGGATGGAAGCAATCAGCCCCAGCATTTT. Its protein product is CASSSLKDGSNQPQHF.

V usage is TRBV18 and J usage is TRBJ2-7; tentative D call: TRBD1 (6 bases). This CDR3 has 16 residues. V gave up 2 bases and J gave up 5 bases, with 19 bases separating them. Germline-derived CDR1 and CDR2 are KGHSH and LQKENI. CDR3 in DNA: TGTGCCAGCTCACCAAGAGCAGACAGGCGTTGGGACGAGCAGTACTTC. Its protein is CASSPRADRRWDEQYF.

The rearrangement links TRBV5-4 to TRBJ2-7, with TRBD2 matching over 10 bases. Unmatched junction bases numbered 2, after V lost 0 bases and J lost 2 bases. The CDR3 consists of 15 residues. CDR1 is SGHNT, CDR2 YYREEE, per germline (reference sequence). This CDR3 reads CASSLGGTSAYEQYF. CDR3 in DNA: TGTGCCAGCAGCTTGGGCGGGACTAGCGCCTACGAGCAGTACTTC. Full variable domain (remainder filled in from reference TRBV5-4 and TRBJ2-7): ETGVTQSPTHLIKTRGQQVTLRCSSQSGHNTVSWYQQALGQGPQFIFQYYREEENGRGNFPPRFSGLQFPNYSSELNVNALELDDSALYLCASSLGGTSAYEQYFGPGTRLTVT.

The chain has TRBV28 and TRBJ2-7; D gene ambiguous. The CDR3 contains 12 residues. V was shortened by 5 bases and J by 5 bases, with 10 bases between the two germline ends. CDR1 is MDHEN and CDR2 is SYDVKM in the germline V gene. The CDR3 region is CASSGNWDEQYF. The CDR3 bases are TGTGCCAGCAGTGGGAACTGGGACGAGCAGTACTTC. Full variable domain (remainder filled in from reference TRBV28 and TRBJ2-7): DVKVTQSSRYLVKRTGEKVFLECVQDMDHENMFWYRQDPGLGLRLIYFSYDVKMKEKGDIPEGYSVSREKKERFSLILESASTNQTSMYLCASSGNWDEQYFGPGTRLTVT.

V and J are TRBV29-1 and TRBJ2-5; 7 positions agree with TRBD2. Trimming removed 8 bases from V and 4 bases from J; junction bases left unmatched: 7. The CDR3 consists of 12 residues. Germline loops: CDR1 SQVTM, CDR2 ANQGSEA. Written as DNA, the CDR3 is TGCAGCCCCACTAGCGCGGGAGAGACCCAGTACTTC. Translated: CSPTSAGETQYF. The full variable domain, its missing parts supplied by reference TRBV29-1 and TRBJ2-5, is SAVISQKPSRDICQRGTSLTIQCQVDSQVTMMFWYRQQPGQSLTLIATANQGSEATYESGFVIDKFPISRPNLTFSTLTVSNMSPEDSSIYLCSPTSAGETQYFGPGTRLLVL.

The V gene is TRBV9, the J gene TRBJ1-5, with D unclear. V gave up 0 bases and J gave up 1 base, with 23 bases separating them. The CDR3 has 20 residues. Per germline, CDR1 SGDLS and CDR2 YYNGEE. This chain's CDR3 is CASSVVWNQESVQSNQPQHF. CDR3 bases: TGTGCCAGCAGCGTAGTTTGGAACCAAGAGTCGGTACAAAGCAATCAGCCCCAGCATTTT. Together with reference TRBV9 and TRBJ1-5, the CDR3 gives the full variable domain: DSGVTQTPKHLITATGQRVTLRCSPRSGDLSVYWYQQSLDQGLQFLIQYYNGEERAKGNILERFSAQQFPDLHSELNLSSLELGDSALYFCASSVVWNQESVQSNQPQHFGDGTRLSIL.

CDR3 coding DNA: TGTGCCAGCAGCCCCCGGCCGCGGGATACGCAGTATTTT. This encodes CASSPRPRDTQYF. V gene TRBV7-9 combines with J gene TRBJ2-3, with D hard to call. Trimming removed 5 bases from V and 6 bases from J, with 12 bases in between. The length of the CDR3 is 13 residues. Germline assignment: CDR1 SEHNR and CDR2 FQNEAQ (reference sequence). Complete variable domain (other parts from reference TRBV7-9 and TRBJ2-3): DTGVSQNPRHKITKRGQNVTFRCDPISEHNRLYWYRQTLGQGPEFLTYFQNEAQLEKSRLLSDRFSAERPKGSFSTLEIQRTEQGDSAMYLCASSPRPRDTQYFGPGTRLTVL.